A selection of T cell receptor beta chains follows, all from one sample in a study of blood T cells in healthy people across ages. TCRdb ran MiXCR on the 5' RACE reads and lists one entry per CDR3 protein. Here the sample spans 550,000 to 750,000 distinct CDR3 sequences, roughly 21% being singletons. The sequenced material came from blood. The receptors stem from a man between 70 and 80 years old in good health. Both conserved end residues are part of each CDR3. D genes are given only for firm matches. Only some rows state a clone size, as once, few, many or a class for expanded clones.

clone_size	j_call	v_call	d_call	cdr3_aa	cdr3_nt
-	TRBJ2-1	TRBV2	-	CASSVGESYNEQLF	TGTGCCAGCAGTGTGGGGGAGTCCTACAATGAGCAGCTCTTC
few	TRBJ1-2	TRBV19	-	CASRDSPGPGGGYTF	TGTGCCAGTCGAGATTCGCCGGGCCCCGGAGGGGGCTACACCTTC
few	TRBJ2-5	TRBV28	TRBD2	CASSFGGLKETQYF	TGTGCCAGCAGTTTCGGGGGGTTAAAAGAGACCCAGTACTTC
few	TRBJ2-2	TRBV24-1	-	CATSDPVPGELFF	TGTGCCACCAGTGATCCGGTCCCCGGGGAGCTGTTTTTT
few	TRBJ2-5	TRBV25-1	-	CASNTGYETQYF	TGTGCCAGCAATACAGGCTACGAGACCCAGTACTTC
few	TRBJ2-5	TRBV6-1	TRBD2	CASNPGLAGQETQYF	TGTGCCAGCAATCCAGGACTAGCGGGGCAAGAGACCCAGTACTTC
few	TRBJ2-3	TRBV7-2	TRBD2	CASSWVAGARTDTQYF	TGTGCCAGCAGCTGGGTAGCGGGAGCGCGCACAGATACGCAGTATTTT
many	TRBJ2-1	TRBV24-1	TRBD2	CATSDSGRDEQFF	TGTGCCACCAGTGATAGCGGGAGGGATGAGCAGTTCTTC
-	TRBJ2-1	TRBV4-1	-	CASSQDIGNVREQFF	TGCGCCAGCAGCCAAGACATCGGAAACGTTCGGGAGCAGTTCTTC
many	TRBJ1-4	TRBV7-9	TRBD1	CASSFGQGANEKLFF	TGTGCCAGCAGCTTTGGACAGGGGGCGAATGAAAAACTGTTTTTT
-	TRBJ2-1	TRBV20-1	-	CSARPSRDWNEQFF	TGCAGTGCTAGGCCAAGCCGGGATTGGAATGAGCAGTTCTTC
-	TRBJ2-2	TRBV5-5	TRBD2	CASSGGLARNTGELFF	TGTGCCAGCAGCGGCGGACTAGCGCGGAACACCGGGGAGCTGTTTTTT
-	TRBJ1-3	TRBV10-3	TRBD1	CAISVQGANTIYF	TGTGCCATCAGTGTGCAGGGGGCAAACACCATATATTTT
few	TRBJ2-3	TRBV12-3/TRBV12-4	TRBD1	CTTRWDSSTDTQYF	TGTACCACCCGGTGGGACAGCAGCACAGATACGCAGTATTTT
few	TRBJ1-2	TRBV6-5	TRBD1	CASSQWDSLVNGYTF	TGTGCCAGCAGTCAGTGGGACAGCTTAGTAAATGGCTACACCTTC
few	TRBJ2-3	TRBV20-1	TRBD2	CSARVSSGRSDTQYF	TGCAGTGCTAGAGTTTCTAGCGGGAGGTCAGATACGCAGTATTTT
few	TRBJ2-7	TRBV20-1	-	CSAKTSTGGYEQYF	TGCAGTGCGAAAACCTCGACAGGCGGGTACGAGCAGTACTTC
-	TRBJ2-1	TRBV24-1	-	CATSDGTDKQFF	TGTGCCACCAGTGACGGGACGGACAAGCAGTTCTTC
few	TRBJ2-7	TRBV29-1	-	CSVVIQGLRPYEQYF	TGCAGCGTTGTAATACAGGGTCTCAGGCCCTACGAGCAGTACTTC
few	TRBJ2-2	TRBV10-3	-	CAILGTMGSGEPFF	TGTGCCATTCTCGGGACAATGGGCTCCGGGGAGCCGTTTTTT
-	TRBJ1-2	TRBV4-2	TRBD1	CASSQTTGGDYGYTF	TGTGCCAGCAGCCAGACAACAGGGGGGGACTATGGCTACACCTTC
-	TRBJ2-1	TRBV20-1	-	CSARAALSSYNEQFF	TGCAGTGCTAGGGCAGCTCTGAGCTCCTACAATGAGCAGTTCTTC
-	TRBJ1-1	TRBV5-6	TRBD1	CASSHRQGMAFF	TGTGCCAGCAGCCACCGACAGGGGATGGCTTTCTTT
few	TRBJ2-2	TRBV18	TRBD1	CASSPENRGPNTGELFF	TGTGCCAGCTCACCTGAGAACAGGGGGCCGAACACCGGGGAGCTGTTTTTT
-	TRBJ1-2	TRBV27	TRBD1	CASTGGYGYTF	TGTGCCAGCACAGGGGGGTATGGCTACACCTTC
-	TRBJ2-7	TRBV5-1	TRBD2	CASSLSGTGEQYF	TGCGCCAGCAGCCTTAGCGGGACGGGCGAGCAGTACTTC
-	TRBJ2-5	TRBV20-1	-	CSTSGLPLAETQYF	TGCAGTACTAGTGGACTACCCCTGGCTGAGACCCAGTACTTC
many	TRBJ1-4	TRBV29-1	-	CSGTGTDNEKLFF	TGCAGCGGGACCGGGACGGATAATGAAAAACTGTTTTTT
few	TRBJ1-2	TRBV3-1	TRBD1	CASSLRTGGSGYTF	TGTGCCAGCAGCCTAAGGACAGGGGGCAGTGGCTACACCTTC
few	TRBJ2-1	TRBV20-1	TRBD2	CSAQTGRRAGGLREQFF	TGCAGTGCGCAGACGGGAAGGCGGGCGGGAGGGCTTAGAGAGCAGTTCTTC
once	TRBJ2-4	TRBV15	-	CATSSKRGGLDIRYF	TGTGCCACCAGCAGCAAGAGAGGGGGGTTGGACATTCGGTACTTC
few	TRBJ2-1	TRBV9	-	CASSVENRNEQFF	TGTGCCAGCAGCGTAGAAAATCGGAATGAGCAGTTCTTC
-	TRBJ1-1	TRBV29-1	-	CSAEPRQNTEAFF	TGCAGCGCGGAACCTCGACAAAACACTGAAGCTTTCTTT
-	TRBJ2-7	TRBV11-2	TRBD2	CASSRGSGGYEQYF	TGTGCCAGCAGCCGGGGGAGCGGGGGGTACGAGCAGTACTTC
few	TRBJ2-5	TRBV20-1	TRBD2	CSASTSAKETQYF	TGCAGTGCTTCGACTAGCGCAAAAGAGACCCAGTACTTC
few	TRBJ2-1	TRBV5-1	TRBD2	CASSLEAGRAYNEQFF	TGCGCCAGCAGCTTGGAAGCGGGACGGGCCTACAATGAGCAGTTCTTC
-	TRBJ2-1	TRBV7-9	-	CASSPTTISYNEQFF	TGTGCCAGCAGCCCGACAACCATCTCTTACAATGAGCAGTTCTTC
few	TRBJ2-1	TRBV20-1	TRBD2	CSARDHSGRFSYNEQFF	TGCAGTGCTAGAGATCACAGCGGGAGATTTTCCTACAATGAGCAGTTCTTC
many	TRBJ2-2	TRBV9	TRBD1	CASRGTANTGELFF	TGTGCCAGCAGGGGGACAGCGAACACCGGGGAGCTGTTTTTT
-	TRBJ2-5	TRBV3-1	-	CASTEDPRSQETQYF	TGTGCCAGCACTGAGGACCCACGAAGCCAAGAGACCCAGTACTTC
-	TRBJ1-1	TRBV12-3/TRBV12-4	-	CASGLDVGMNTEAFF	TGTGCCAGCGGTTTAGATGTAGGCATGAACACTGAAGCTTTCTTT
-	TRBJ1-5	TRBV4-2	TRBD1	CASSQGPDRDQPQHF	TGTGCCAGCAGCCAAGGCCCGGACAGGGATCAGCCCCAGCATTTT
few	TRBJ1-3	TRBV18	TRBD1	CASSLQSSGTAKGGNTIYF	TGTGCCAGCTCACTACAATCGTCCGGGACAGCTAAAGGAGGAAACACCATATATTTT
-	TRBJ1-2	TRBV7-3	TRBD1	CASSSLGQIFYGYTF	TGTGCCAGCAGTTCCCTGGGACAGATTTTCTATGGCTACACCTTC
-	TRBJ2-7	TRBV12-3/TRBV12-4	-	CASRGWNEQYF	TGTGCCAGCAGGGGATGGAACGAGCAGTACTTC
few	TRBJ2-1	TRBV4-3	-	CASRPSHTSSYNEQFF	TGCGCCAGCAGACCCTCCCACACGAGCTCCTACAATGAGCAGTTCTTC
-	TRBJ2-5	TRBV7-2	-	CARSLGFGDLGVETQYF	TGTGCCCGCAGCTTAGGATTTGGGGATTTGGGGGTAGAGACCCAGTACTTC
many	TRBJ2-7	TRBV9	-	CASSVAQGAYEQYF	TGTGCCAGCAGCGTAGCCCAGGGAGCCTACGAGCAGTACTTC
-	TRBJ2-1	TRBV4-1	TRBD2	CASSQWRLAATDEQFF	TGCGCCAGCAGCCAATGGAGACTAGCGGCCACGGATGAGCAGTTCTTC
-	TRBJ2-5	TRBV10-3	-	CAISESGAKETQYF	TGTGCCATCAGTGAGTCTGGGGCAAAAGAGACCCAGTACTTC
-	TRBJ2-1	TRBV6-5	-	CASSTTGRLQFF	TGTGCCAGCAGTACGACAGGGAGGTTGCAGTTCTTC
-	TRBJ1-4	TRBV7-6	TRBD1	CASGPLSGTGFEKLFF	TGTGCCAGCGGCCCCCTTTCGGGGACAGGTTTTGAAAAACTGTTTTTT
-	TRBJ1-4	TRBV9	-	CASSVGGGAEKLFF	TGTGCCAGCAGCGTAGGCGGCGGGGCCGAAAAACTGTTTTTT
few	TRBJ2-1	TRBV28	TRBD1	CASSSVQGQGSYNEQFF	TGTGCCAGCAGTTCAGTCCAAGGACAGGGGTCCTACAATGAGCAGTTCTTC
large	TRBJ1-2	TRBV28	-	CASSSTEYYGYTF	TGTGCCAGCAGTTCGACAGAGTACTATGGCTACACCTTC
-	TRBJ2-5	TRBV9	-	CASSVGGRETQYF	TGTGCCAGCAGCGTAGGGGGTCGAGAGACCCAGTACTTC
many	TRBJ2-1	TRBV7-9	-	CASSFESSYNEQFF	TGTGCCAGCAGCTTTGAGAGCTCCTACAATGAGCAGTTCTTC
-	TRBJ1-2	TRBV7-2	-	CASSFTGSYGYTF	TGTGCCAGCAGCTTTACAGGGTCCTATGGCTACACCTTC
-	TRBJ2-2	TRBV29-1	-	CSVRPGTNTGELFF	TGCAGCGTTCGACCGGGGACGAACACCGGGGAGCTGTTTTTT